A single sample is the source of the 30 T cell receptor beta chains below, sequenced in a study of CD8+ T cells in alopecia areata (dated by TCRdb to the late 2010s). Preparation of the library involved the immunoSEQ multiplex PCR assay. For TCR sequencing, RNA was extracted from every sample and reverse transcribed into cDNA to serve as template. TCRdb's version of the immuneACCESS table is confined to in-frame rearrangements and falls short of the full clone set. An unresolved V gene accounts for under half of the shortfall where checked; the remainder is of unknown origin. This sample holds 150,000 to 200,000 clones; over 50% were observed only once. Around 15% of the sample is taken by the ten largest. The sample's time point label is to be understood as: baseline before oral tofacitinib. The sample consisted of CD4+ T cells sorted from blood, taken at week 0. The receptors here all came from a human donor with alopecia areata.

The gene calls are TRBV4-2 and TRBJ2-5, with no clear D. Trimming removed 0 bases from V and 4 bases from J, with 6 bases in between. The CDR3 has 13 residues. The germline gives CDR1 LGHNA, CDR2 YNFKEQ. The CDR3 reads CASSQDTRETQYF. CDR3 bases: TGTGCCAGCAGCCAAGATACGCGAGAGACCCAGTACTTC.

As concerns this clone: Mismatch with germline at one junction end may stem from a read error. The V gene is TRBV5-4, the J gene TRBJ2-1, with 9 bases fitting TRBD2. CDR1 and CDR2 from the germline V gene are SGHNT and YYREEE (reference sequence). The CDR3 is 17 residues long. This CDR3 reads CAGSSGGGGASYNEQFF. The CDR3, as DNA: TGTGCCGGCAGCTCCGGGGGCGGGGGGGCGTCCTACAATGAGCAGTTCTTC.

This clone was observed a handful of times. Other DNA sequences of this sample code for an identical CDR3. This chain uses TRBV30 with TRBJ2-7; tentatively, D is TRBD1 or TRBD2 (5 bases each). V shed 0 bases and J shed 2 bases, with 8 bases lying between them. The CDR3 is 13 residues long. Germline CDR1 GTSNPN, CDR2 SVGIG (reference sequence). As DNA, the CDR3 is TGTGCCTGGAGTGTATGGGGGACCTACGAGCAGTACTTC. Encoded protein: CAWSVWGTYEQYF.

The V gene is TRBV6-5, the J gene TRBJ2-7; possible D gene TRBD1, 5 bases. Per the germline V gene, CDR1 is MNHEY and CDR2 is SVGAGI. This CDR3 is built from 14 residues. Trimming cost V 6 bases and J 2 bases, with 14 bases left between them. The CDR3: CASSSTDRAYEQYF. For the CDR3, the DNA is TGTGCCAGCAGCTCAACTGACAGAGCCTACGAGCAGTACTTC.

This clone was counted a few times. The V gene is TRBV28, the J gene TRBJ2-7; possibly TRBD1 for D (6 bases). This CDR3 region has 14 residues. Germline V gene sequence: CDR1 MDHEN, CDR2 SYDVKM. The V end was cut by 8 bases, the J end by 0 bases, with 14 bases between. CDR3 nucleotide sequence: TGTGCCAGCGGGCAGGGGTCCAGCTCCTACGAGCAGTACTTC. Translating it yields CASGQGSSSYEQYF.

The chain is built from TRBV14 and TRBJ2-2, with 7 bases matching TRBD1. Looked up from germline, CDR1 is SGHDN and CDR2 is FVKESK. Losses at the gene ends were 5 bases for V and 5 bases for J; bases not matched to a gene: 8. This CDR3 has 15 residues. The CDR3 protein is CASSRGQTHTGELFF. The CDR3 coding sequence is TGTGCCAGCAGCAGGGGACAGACTCATACCGGGGAGCTGTTTTTT.

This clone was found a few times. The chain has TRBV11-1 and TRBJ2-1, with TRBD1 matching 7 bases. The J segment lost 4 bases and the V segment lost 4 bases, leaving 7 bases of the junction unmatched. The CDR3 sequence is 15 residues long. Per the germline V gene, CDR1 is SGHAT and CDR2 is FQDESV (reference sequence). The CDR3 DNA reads TGTGCCAGCAGCTCCCGGGACAGTGAATACAATGAGCAGTTCTTC. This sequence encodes CASSSRDSEYNEQFF.

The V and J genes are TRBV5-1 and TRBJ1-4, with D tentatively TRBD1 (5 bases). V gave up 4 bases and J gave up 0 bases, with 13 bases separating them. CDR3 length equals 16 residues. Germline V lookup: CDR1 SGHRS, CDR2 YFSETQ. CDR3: CASSRQSLATNEKLFF. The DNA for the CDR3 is TGCGCCAGCAGCCGACAGAGCCTTGCAACTAATGAAAAACTGTTTTTT.

The CDR3 DNA sequence: TGCAGCGTTGCGCCCAGGGTGGTAGGCTCTGGAAACACCATATATTTT. As protein: CSVAPRVVGSGNTIYF. The chain recombines TRBV29-1 with TRBJ1-3, with a possible D match to TRBD1 (5 bases). Between the trimmed V and J ends, which lost 4 bases and 0 bases, there was a span of 16 bases. The CDR3 consists of 16 residues. CDR1 and CDR2 (germline): SQVTM, ANQGSEA. The variable domain in full, completed from reference TRBV29-1 and TRBJ1-3, reads SAVISQKPSRDICQRGTSLTIQCQVDSQVTMMFWYRQQPGQSLTLIATANQGSEATYESGFVIDKFPISRPNLTFSTLTVSNMSPEDSSIYLCSVAPRVVGSGNTIYFGEGSWLTVV.

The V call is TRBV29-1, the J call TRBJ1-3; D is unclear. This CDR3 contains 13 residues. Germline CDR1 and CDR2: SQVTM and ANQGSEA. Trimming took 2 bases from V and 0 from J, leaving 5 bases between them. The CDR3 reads CSVEQDSGNTIYF. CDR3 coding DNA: TGCAGCGTTGAACAGGACTCTGGAAACACCATATATTTT. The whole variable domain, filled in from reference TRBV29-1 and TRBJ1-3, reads SAVISQKPSRDICQRGTSLTIQCQVDSQVTMMFWYRQQPGQSLTLIATANQGSEATYESGFVIDKFPISRPNLTFSTLTVSNMSPEDSSIYLCSVEQDSGNTIYFGEGSWLTVV.

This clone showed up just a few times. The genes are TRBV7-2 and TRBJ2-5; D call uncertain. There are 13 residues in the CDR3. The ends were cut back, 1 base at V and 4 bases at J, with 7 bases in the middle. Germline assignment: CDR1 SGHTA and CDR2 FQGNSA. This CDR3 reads CASSLGAVETQYF. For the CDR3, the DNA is TGTGCCAGCAGCTTAGGTGCCGTAGAGACCCAGTACTTC. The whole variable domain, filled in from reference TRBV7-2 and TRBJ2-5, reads GAGVSQSPSNKVTEKGKDVELRCDPISGHTALYWYRQSLGQGLEFLIYFQGNSAPDKSGLPSDRFSAERTGGSVSTLTIQRTQQEDSAVYLCASSLGAVETQYFGPGTRLLVL.

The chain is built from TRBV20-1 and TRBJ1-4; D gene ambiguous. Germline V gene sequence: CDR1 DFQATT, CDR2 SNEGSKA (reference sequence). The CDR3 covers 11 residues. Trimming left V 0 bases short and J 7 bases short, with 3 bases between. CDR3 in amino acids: CSARDPEKLFF. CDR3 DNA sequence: TGCAGTGCTAGAGACCCTGAAAAACTGTTTTTT.

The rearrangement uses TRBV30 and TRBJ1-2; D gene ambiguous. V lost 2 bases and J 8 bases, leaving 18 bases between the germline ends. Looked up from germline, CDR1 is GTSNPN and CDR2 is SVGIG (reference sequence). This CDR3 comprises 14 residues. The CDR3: CAWSRSGISGGYTF. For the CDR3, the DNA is TGTGCCTGGAGTAGATCGGGGATTTCGGGGGGCTACACCTTC.

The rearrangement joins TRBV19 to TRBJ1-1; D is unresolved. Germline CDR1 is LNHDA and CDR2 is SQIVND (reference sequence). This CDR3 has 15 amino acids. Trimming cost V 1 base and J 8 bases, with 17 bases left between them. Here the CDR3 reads CASSIGGSRGGEAFF. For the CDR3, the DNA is TGTGCCAGTAGTATAGGAGGGTCGCGTGGAGGAGAAGCTTTCTTT.

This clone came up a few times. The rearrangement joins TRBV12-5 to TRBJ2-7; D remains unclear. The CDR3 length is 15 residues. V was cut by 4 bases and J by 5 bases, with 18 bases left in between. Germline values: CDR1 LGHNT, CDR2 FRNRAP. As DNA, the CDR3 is TGTGCTAGTGGTTCCCCACGTTACGAAAGGGACGAGCAGTACTTC. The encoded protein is CASGSPRYERDEQYF.

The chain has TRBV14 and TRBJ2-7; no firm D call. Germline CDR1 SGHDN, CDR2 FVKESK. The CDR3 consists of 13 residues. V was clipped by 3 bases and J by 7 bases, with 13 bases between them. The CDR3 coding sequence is TGTGCCAGCAGCCAGTCTAGGTCGACTGAGCAGTACTTC. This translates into CASSQSRSTEQYF.

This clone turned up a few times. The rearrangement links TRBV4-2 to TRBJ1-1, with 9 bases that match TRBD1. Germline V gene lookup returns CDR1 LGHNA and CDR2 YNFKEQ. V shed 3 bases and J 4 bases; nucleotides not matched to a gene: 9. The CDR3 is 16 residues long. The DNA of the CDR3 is TGTGCCAGCAGCCACCCAAAAGGGACAGGGTCCACTGAAGCTTTCTTT. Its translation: CASSHPKGTGSTEAFF.

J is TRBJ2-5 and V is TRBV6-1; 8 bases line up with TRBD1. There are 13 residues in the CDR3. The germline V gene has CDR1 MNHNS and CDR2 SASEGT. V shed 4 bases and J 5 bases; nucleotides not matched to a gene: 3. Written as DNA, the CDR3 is TGTGCCAGCAGTGGAAACAGGGGGGAGACCCAGTACTTC. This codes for CASSGNRGETQYF.

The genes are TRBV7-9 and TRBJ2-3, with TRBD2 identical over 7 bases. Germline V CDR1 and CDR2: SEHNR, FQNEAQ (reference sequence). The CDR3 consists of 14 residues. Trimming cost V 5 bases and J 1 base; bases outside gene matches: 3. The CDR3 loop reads CASSRTSGTDTQYF. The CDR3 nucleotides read TGTGCCAGCAGCAGAACTAGCGGCACAGATACGCAGTATTTT.

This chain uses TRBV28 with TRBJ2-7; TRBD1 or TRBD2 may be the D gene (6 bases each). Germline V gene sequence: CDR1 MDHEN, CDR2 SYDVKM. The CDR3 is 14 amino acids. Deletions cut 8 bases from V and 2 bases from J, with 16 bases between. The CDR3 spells CASPRGERAYEQYF. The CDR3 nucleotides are TGTGCCAGCCCGAGGGGGGAAAGAGCCTACGAGCAGTACTTC.

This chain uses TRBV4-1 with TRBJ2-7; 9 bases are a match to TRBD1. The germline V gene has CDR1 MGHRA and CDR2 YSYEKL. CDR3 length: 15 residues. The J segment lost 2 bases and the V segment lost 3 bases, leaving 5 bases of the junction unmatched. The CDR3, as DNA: TGCGCCAGCAGCCACCTTGGACAGGGGACCTACGAGCAGTACTTC. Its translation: CASSHLGQGTYEQYF.

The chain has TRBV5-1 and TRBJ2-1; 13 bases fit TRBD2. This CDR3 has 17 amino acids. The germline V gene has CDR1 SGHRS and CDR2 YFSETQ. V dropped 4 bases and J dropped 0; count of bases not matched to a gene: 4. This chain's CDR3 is CASSIRTSGSSYNEQFF. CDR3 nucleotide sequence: TGCGCCAGCAGCATAAGGACTAGCGGGAGCTCCTACAATGAGCAGTTCTTC.

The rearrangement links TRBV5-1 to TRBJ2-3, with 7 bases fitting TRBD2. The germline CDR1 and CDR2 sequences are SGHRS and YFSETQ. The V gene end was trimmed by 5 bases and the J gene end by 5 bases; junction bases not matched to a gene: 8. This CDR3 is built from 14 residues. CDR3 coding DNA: TGCGCCAGCAGAAATGGGAGGGAAGGAGATACGCAGTATTTT. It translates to CASRNGREGDTQYF.

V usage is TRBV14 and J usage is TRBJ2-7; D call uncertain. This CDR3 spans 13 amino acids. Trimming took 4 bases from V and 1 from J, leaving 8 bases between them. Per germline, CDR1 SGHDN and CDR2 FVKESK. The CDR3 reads CASSLPLSYEQYF. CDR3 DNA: TGTGCCAGCAGCCTACCCCTTTCCTACGAGCAGTACTTC.

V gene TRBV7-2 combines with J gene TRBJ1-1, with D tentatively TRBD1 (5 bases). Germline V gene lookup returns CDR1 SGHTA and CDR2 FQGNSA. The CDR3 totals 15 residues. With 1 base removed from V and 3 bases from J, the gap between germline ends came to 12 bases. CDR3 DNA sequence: TGTGCCAGCAGCTTAGATATTAGACAGCACACTGAAGCTTTCTTT. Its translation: CASSLDIRQHTEAFF. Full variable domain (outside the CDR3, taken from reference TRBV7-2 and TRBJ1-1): GAGVSQSPSNKVTEKGKDVELRCDPISGHTALYWYRQSLGQGLEFLIYFQGNSAPDKSGLPSDRFSAERTGGSVSTLTIQRTQQEDSAVYLCASSLDIRQHTEAFFGQGTRLTVV.

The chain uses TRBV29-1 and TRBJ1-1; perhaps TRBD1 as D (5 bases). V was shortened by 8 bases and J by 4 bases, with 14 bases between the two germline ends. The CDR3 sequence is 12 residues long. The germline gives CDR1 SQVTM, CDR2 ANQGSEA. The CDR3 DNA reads TGCAGCTCCCAGGGCAGGGTCACTGAAGCTTTCTTT. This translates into CSSQGRVTEAFF. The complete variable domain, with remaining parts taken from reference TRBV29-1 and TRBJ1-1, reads SAVISQKPSRDICQRGTSLTIQCQVDSQVTMMFWYRQQPGQSLTLIATANQGSEATYESGFVIDKFPISRPNLTFSTLTVSNMSPEDSSIYLCSSQGRVTEAFFGQGTRLTVV.

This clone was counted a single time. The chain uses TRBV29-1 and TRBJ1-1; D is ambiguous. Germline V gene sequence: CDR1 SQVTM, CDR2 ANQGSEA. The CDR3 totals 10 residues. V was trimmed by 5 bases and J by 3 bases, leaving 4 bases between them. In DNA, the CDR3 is TGCAGCGTTTTGGACACTGAAGCTTTCTTT. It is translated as CSVLDTEAFF.

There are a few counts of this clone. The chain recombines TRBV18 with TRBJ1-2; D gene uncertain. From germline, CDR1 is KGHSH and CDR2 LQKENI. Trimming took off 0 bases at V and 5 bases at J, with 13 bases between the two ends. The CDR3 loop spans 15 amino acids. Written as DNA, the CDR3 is TGTGCCAGCTCACCACCGGTCGGCAGGACTTATGGCTACACCTTC. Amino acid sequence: CASSPPVGRTYGYTF.

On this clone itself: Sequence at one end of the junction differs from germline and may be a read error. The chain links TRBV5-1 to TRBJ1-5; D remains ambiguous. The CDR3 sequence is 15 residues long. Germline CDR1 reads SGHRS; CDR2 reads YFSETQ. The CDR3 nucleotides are TGCGCCAGCAGATTGGCCCCAGGCGGCAATCAGCCCCAGCATTTT. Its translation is CASRLAPGGNQPQHF.

The CDR3 DNA reads TGTGCCAGCTTGAGAGGAGGGGGGAACACTGAAGCTTTCTTT. Amino acids: CASLRGGGNTEAFF. The chain combines TRBV2 with TRBJ1-1; a possible D gene is TRBD1 (6 bases). The CDR3 runs 14 residues. Per the germline V gene, CDR1 is SNHLY and CDR2 is FYNNEI. The germline V and J ends were trimmed by 8 bases and 1 base, with 14 bases remaining between them.